This TCR beta chain is drawn from a study of blood T cell repertoires in COVID-19. For the study at large: Acute and convalescent COVID-19 samples came from the United States, Italy and Spain. PBMCs, B-cell-depleted T cells, or T cells were the source of the cDNA or gDNA that made up the material.

V was trimmed by 1 base and J by 0 bases, leaving 10 bases between them. CDR3 size: 16 residues. Per germline, CDR1 LGHDT and CDR2 YNNKEL (reference sequence). This clone was detected only once. Libraries were prepared by immunoSEQ multiplex PCR; TCRdb keeps only in-frame clonotypes and omits some of them. The sample lists 35,000 to 40,000 clones, around 73% seen once, with 16% in the top ten. The chain couples TRBV3-1 (or the pseudogene TRBV3-2) to TRBJ2-1; D remains unclear. This receptor was obtained from a man aged 70 or older with acute or convalescent COVID-19. The sample consisted of peripheral blood. In DNA form, the CDR3 reads TGTGCCAGCAGCCAAGTACCAGATCACTCCTACAATGAGCAGTTCTTC. Residues: CASSQVPDHSYNEQFF.